This entry lists 20 T cell receptor beta chains sequenced from one sample in a study of shared clonotypes between healthy human individuals. Assay used: immunoSEQ multiplex PCR; TCRdb lists only in-frame clones, some missing. The data show roughly 2,000,000 clones, 85% to 95% seen once. CD45RO-negative, CCR7-selected cells formed the naive CD8 fraction, which excluded terminally differentiated effector memory CD45RA+ cells. Sequenced: naive CD8+ T cells sorted from blood. These receptor sequences come from a man aged 18 to 29 in good health.

A remark on this clone: Other DNA sequences from this sample encode an identical CDR3 as well. The V and J genes are TRBV9 and TRBJ2-1; weak D call: TRBD1 (6 bases). The CDR3 is 15 residues long. V was clipped by 0 bases and J by 0 bases, with 7 bases between them. CDR1 and CDR2 (germline): SGDLS, YYNGEE. The CDR3 bases are TGTGCCAGCAGCGTAGTAGGGGGCTCCTACAATGAGCAGTTCTTC. Protein product: CASSVVGGSYNEQFF.

The V gene is TRBV11-2, the J gene TRBJ1-2, with D possibly matching TRBD1 (6 bases). The V end lost 1 base, the J end lost 8 bases, and 11 bases lay between the germline ends. Per germline, CDR1 SGHAT and CDR2 FQNNGV. The CDR3 spans 13 residues. The CDR3 DNA reads TGTGCCAGCAGCTTAGCGGCGCAGGGGGGCTACACCTTC. Residues: CASSLAAQGGYTF.

The rearrangement joins TRBV27 to TRBJ1-2; D unresolved. V was pared by 4 bases and J by 4 bases, with 19 bases between. The CDR3 is 16 residues long. CDR1 and CDR2 from the germline V gene are MNHEY and SMNVEV (reference sequence). The CDR3 region has the DNA TGTGCCAGCAGTTACTCACCCATAACAGCACTCTATGGCTACACCTTC. This encodes CASSYSPITALYGYTF.

The gene calls are TRBV4-3 and TRBJ2-1; the match to TRBD2 covers 8 bases. Germline V gene lookup returns CDR1 LGHNA and CDR2 YSLEER. This CDR3 contains 15 residues. J gave up 7 bases and V 5 bases, and 10 bases lay outside the gene matches. CDR3 in DNA: TGCGCCAGCAGCTTAGCGGGACCGATGTCTAATGAGCAGTTCTTC. This gives the protein CASSLAGPMSNEQFF.

CDR3 residues: CASTPSSGDFTDTQYF. The CDR3 coding sequence is TGTGCCAGCACCCCTTCATCGGGGGATTTCACAGATACGCAGTATTTT. This chain uses TRBV27 with TRBJ2-3; tentative D call: TRBD2 (6 bases). Germline V gives CDR1 MNHEY, CDR2 SMNVEV (reference sequence). Trimming shortened V by 7 bases and J by 2 bases, and 19 bases separated the two germline ends. The CDR3 is 16 amino acids.

This rearrangement joins TRBV7-9 to TRBJ1-4; tentative D call: TRBD1 (5 bases). This CDR3 region has 16 residues. Between the trimmed V and J ends, which lost 5 bases and 4 bases, there was a span of 17 bases. Germline lookup yields CDR1 SEHNR and CDR2 FQNEAQ (reference sequence). The CDR3 protein is CASSHIPTADNEKLFF. CDR3 nucleotides: TGTGCCAGCAGCCACATCCCGACAGCCGATAATGAAAAACTGTTTTTT.

The chain is built from TRBV27 and TRBJ2-2; perhaps TRBD2 as D (7 bases). Looked up from germline, CDR1 is MNHEY and CDR2 is SMNVEV (reference sequence). Trimming removed 4 bases from V and 4 bases from J, with 19 bases in between. The CDR3 contains 17 residues. CDR3 sequence (DNA): TGTGCCAGCAGTTACTCGGCGGGGGACAAGGCCACCGGGGAGCTGTTTTTT. It translates to CASSYSAGDKATGELFF.

This clone was seen only once. This chain connects TRBV9 to TRBJ1-2; the D gene is possibly TRBD1 (5 bases). The germline V and J ends were trimmed by 3 bases and 3 bases, with 12 bases remaining between them. The CDR3 is 14 residues long. Germline CDR1 is SGDLS and CDR2 is YYNGEE. This chain's CDR3 is CASSDKPGHYGYTF. CDR3 coding DNA: TGTGCCAGCAGCGATAAACCGGGACACTATGGCTACACCTTC.

The CDR3, as DNA: TGTGCCAGCAGCTTAGAACTAGCGGGAGGGCCTTCCTACAATGAGCAGTTCTTC. Translation: CASSLELAGGPSYNEQFF. The V gene is TRBV7-2, the J gene TRBJ2-1; 13 bases are a match to TRBD2. The V gene end was trimmed by 1 base and the J gene end by 1 base; junction bases not matched to a gene: 4. CDR1 is SGHTA, CDR2 FQGNSA, per germline. This CDR3 has 18 residues.

The rearrangement uses TRBV4-1 and TRBJ1-5, with D maybe TRBD1 (6 bases). V dropped 5 bases and J dropped 7 bases, with 15 bases sitting between them. This CDR3 is 14 amino acids long. Germline V CDR1 and CDR2: MGHRA, YSYEKL. The CDR3, as DNA: TGCGCCAGCAGCTCCACAGGGATGGGGCAGCCCCAGCATTTT. Translation gives CASSSTGMGQPQHF.

The chain uses TRBV9 and TRBJ1-1; D gene ambiguous. The ends were cut back, 6 bases at V and 0 bases at J, with 15 bases in the middle. Germline V gene lookup returns CDR1 SGDLS and CDR2 YYNGEE. This CDR3 comprises 15 residues. The CDR3 here is CASTSLGEVNTEAFF. In nucleotides, the CDR3 is TGTGCCAGCACCTCGCTCGGGGAGGTGAACACTGAAGCTTTCTTT.

The V call is TRBV7-2, the J call TRBJ2-7; 9 bases line up with TRBD2. The CDR3 has 14 amino acids. CDR1 is SGHTA and CDR2 is FQGNSA in the germline V gene. V dropped 3 bases and J dropped 7; count of bases not matched to a gene: 7. DNA of the CDR3: TGTGCCAGCAGCTTTTCAGCGGGAGGAAGTGAGCAGTACTTC. Amino acids: CASSFSAGGSEQYF.

The rearrangement joins TRBV5-1 to TRBJ1-6; no definite D call. The germline V gene has CDR1 SGHRS and CDR2 YFSETQ. The CDR3 has 15 residues. V was pared by 5 bases and J by 0 bases, with 9 bases between. CDR3 region: CASSLGGSYNSPLHF. The CDR3 bases are TGCGCCAGCAGTCTAGGCGGCTCCTATAATTCACCCCTCCACTTT.

Turning to this clone: Since a much larger clone is just one base distant, this may be a read error. Other DNA sequences in the same sample also yield this CDR3. The chain has TRBV27 and TRBJ2-6, with no clear D. The CDR3 length is 13 residues. V was trimmed by 0 bases and J by 4 bases, leaving 1 base between them. The germline V gene has CDR1 MNHEY and CDR2 SMNVEV (reference sequence). Here the CDR3 reads CASSLSGANVLTF. The CDR3 DNA reads TGTGCCAGCAGTTTATCAGGGGCCAACGTCCTGACTTTC.

The chain has TRBV5-6 and TRBJ2-7; D is uncertain. This CDR3 is built from 13 residues. The V gene's germline CDR1 is SGHDT and CDR2 YYEEEE. The V end was cut by 5 bases, the J end by 5 bases, with 14 bases between. CDR3 in amino acids: CASSKGALHEQYF. Here the CDR3 DNA reads TGTGCCAGCAGTAAGGGTGCGCTGCACGAGCAGTACTTC.

This clone is a singleton in its sample. This chain links TRBV4-1 with TRBJ2-3; D remains ambiguous. From germline, CDR1 is MGHRA and CDR2 YSYEKL. The CDR3 loop spans 16 amino acids. V lost 0 bases and J lost 0, with 10 bases in between. Here the CDR3 reads CASSQDPFTSTDTQYF. CDR3 in DNA: TGCGCCAGCAGCCAAGATCCGTTTACTAGCACAGATACGCAGTATTTT.

The V call is TRBV6-1, the J call TRBJ2-7, with 9 bases matching TRBD2. The germline CDR1 and CDR2 sequences are MNHNS and SASEGT. V lost 2 bases and J lost 0; bases outside the gene matches: 5. CDR3 length equals 16 residues. The CDR3 region has the DNA TGTGCCAGCAGTGAATTCCTAGCGGGGCCCTCCTACGAGCAGTACTTC. This codes for CASSEFLAGPSYEQYF.

The rearrangement joins TRBV4-3 to TRBJ2-2, with D tentatively TRBD2 (6 bases). Trimming took off 3 bases at V and 4 bases at J, with 9 bases between the two ends. Germline loops: CDR1 LGHNA, CDR2 YSLEER. There are 14 residues in the CDR3. CDR3 sequence reads: CASSQGLLTGELFF. The CDR3 DNA reads TGCGCCAGCAGCCAGGGACTCCTCACCGGGGAGCTGTTTTTT.

Points on this clone: This specimen includes other DNA sequences encoding the same CDR3. J is TRBJ2-1 and V is TRBV27, with D perhaps assigned TRBD1 or TRBD2 (5 bases each). Trimming shortened V by 0 bases and J by 0 bases, and 9 bases separated the two germline ends. This CDR3 is built from 16 residues. CDR1 and CDR2 from the germline V gene are MNHEY and SMNVEV (reference sequence). The CDR3 sequence: CASSLSGASSYNEQFF. The CDR3 bases are TGTGCCAGCAGTTTATCCGGGGCTAGCTCCTACAATGAGCAGTTCTTC.

This clone was seen more than once but under ten times. The chain couples TRBV27 to TRBJ1-1; D is unresolved. This CDR3 has 14 amino acids. CDR1 and CDR2 (germline): MNHEY, SMNVEV (reference sequence). The ends were cut back, 3 bases at V and 0 bases at J, with 8 bases in the middle. CDR3 DNA sequence: TGTGCCAGCAGTTTTTCTGTGATGAACACTGAAGCTTTCTTT. As protein: CASSFSVMNTEAFF.